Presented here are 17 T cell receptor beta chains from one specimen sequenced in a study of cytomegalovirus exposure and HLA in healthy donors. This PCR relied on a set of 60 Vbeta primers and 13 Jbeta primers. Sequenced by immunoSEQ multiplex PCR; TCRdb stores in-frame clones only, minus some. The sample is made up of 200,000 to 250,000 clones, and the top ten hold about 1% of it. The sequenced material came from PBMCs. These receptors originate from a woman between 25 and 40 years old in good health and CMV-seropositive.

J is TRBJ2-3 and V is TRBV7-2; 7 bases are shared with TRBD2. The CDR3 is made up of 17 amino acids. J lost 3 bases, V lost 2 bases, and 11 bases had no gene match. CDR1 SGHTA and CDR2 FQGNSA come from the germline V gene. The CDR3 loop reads CASSLQPSGPLTDTQYF. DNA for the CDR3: TGTGCCAGCAGCTTACAACCTAGCGGCCCTCTTACAGATACGCAGTATTTT.

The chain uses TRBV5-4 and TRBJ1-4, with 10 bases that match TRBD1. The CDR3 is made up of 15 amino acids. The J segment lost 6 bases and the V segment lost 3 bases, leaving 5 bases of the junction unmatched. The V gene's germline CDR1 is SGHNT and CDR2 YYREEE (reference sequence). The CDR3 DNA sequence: TGTGCCAGCAGCTCAGGGACAGGGGATTATGAAAAACTGTTTTTT. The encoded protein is CASSSGTGDYEKLFF.

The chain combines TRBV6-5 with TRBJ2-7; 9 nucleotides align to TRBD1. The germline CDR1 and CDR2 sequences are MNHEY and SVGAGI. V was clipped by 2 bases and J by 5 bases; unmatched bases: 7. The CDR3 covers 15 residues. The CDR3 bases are TGTGCCAGCAGTTACCTACCGGGACAGGGCGACGAGCAGTACTTC. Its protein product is CASSYLPGQGDEQYF.

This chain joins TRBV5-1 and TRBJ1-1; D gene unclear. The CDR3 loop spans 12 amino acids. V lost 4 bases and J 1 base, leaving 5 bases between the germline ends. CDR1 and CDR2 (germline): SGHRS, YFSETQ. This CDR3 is CASSEQNTEAFF. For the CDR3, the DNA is TGCGCCAGCAGCGAACAGAACACTGAAGCTTTCTTT.

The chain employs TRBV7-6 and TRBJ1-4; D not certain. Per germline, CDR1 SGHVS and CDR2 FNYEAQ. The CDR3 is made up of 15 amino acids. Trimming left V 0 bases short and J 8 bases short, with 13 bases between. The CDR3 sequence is CASSLASTGWEKLFF. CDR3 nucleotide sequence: TGTGCCAGCAGCTTAGCTTCGACTGGCTGGGAAAAACTGTTTTTT.

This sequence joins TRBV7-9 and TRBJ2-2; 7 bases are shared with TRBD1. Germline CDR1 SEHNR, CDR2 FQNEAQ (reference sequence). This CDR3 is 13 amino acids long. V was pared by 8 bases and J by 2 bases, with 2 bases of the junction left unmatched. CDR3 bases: TGTGCCAGCCGGACAGGAAACACCGGGGAGCTGTTTTTT. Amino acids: CASRTGNTGELFF.

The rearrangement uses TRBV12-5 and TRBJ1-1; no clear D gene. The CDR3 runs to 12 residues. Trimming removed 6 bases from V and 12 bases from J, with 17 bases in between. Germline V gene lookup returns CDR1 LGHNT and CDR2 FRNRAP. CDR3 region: CASGQMRGETFF. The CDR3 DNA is TGTGCTAGTGGCCAAATGCGAGGAGAAACTTTCTTT.

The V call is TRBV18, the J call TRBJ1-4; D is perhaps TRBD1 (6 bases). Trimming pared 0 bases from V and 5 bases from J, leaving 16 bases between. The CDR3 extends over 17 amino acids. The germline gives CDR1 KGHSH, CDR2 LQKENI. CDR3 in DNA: TGTGCCAGCTCACCACCGGCCTACAGGGACGTGAATGAAAAACTGTTTTTT. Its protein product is CASSPPAYRDVNEKLFF.

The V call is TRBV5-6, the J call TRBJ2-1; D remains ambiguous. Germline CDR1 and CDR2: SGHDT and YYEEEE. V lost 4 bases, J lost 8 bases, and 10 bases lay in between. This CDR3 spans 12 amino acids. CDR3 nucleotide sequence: TGTGCCAGCAGCCTGACACAGCATGAGCAGTTCTTC. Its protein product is CASSLTQHEQFF.

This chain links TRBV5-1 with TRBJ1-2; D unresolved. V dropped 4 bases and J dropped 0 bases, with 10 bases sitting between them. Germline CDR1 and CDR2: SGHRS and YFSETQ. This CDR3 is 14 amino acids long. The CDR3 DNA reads TGCGCCAGCAGCACTCGGAGTTCTAACTATGGCTACACCTTC. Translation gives CASSTRSSNYGYTF.

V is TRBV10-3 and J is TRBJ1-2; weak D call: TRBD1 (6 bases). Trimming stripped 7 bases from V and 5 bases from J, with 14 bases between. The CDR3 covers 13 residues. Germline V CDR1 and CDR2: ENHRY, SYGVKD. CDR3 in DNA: TGTGCCATCACCCCGGACAGTTCGTATGGCTACACCTTC. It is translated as CAITPDSSYGYTF.

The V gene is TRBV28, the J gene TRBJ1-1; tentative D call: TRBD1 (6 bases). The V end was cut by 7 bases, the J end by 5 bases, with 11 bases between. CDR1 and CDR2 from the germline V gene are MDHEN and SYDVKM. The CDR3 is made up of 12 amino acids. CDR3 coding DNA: TGTGCCAGCACCACAGGGTATACTGAAGCTTTCTTT. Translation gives CASTTGYTEAFF.

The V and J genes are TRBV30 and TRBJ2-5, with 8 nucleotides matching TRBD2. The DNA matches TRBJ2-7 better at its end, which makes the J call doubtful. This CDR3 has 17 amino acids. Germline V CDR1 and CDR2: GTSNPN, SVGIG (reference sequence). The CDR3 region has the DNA TGTGCCTGGAGGGCCGCGGGTAGCGGGGAACCCTCCTACGAGCAGTACTTC. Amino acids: CAWRAAGSGEPSYEQYF.

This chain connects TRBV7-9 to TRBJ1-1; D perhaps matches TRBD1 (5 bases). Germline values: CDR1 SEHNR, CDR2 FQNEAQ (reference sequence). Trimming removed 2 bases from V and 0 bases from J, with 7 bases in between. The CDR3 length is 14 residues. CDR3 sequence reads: CASSLRQMNTEAFF. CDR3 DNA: TGTGCCAGCAGCTTAAGACAGATGAACACTGAAGCTTTCTTT.

DNA for the CDR3: TGCGCCAGCAGCCCCCGAGGATTAGCGGGGGACGAAGAGACCCAGTACTTC. Translated, it gives CASSPRGLAGDEETQYF. The chain links TRBV4-1 to TRBJ2-5; 9 bases align to TRBD2. V dropped 4 bases and J dropped 3; count of bases not matched to a gene: 12. This CDR3 comprises 17 residues. From germline, CDR1 is MGHRA and CDR2 YSYEKL.

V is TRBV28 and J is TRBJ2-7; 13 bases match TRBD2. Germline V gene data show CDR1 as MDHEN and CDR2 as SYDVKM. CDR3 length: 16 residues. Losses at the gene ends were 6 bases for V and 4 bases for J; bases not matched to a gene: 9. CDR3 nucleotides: TGTGCCAGCAGCCCCATACTAGCGGGAGGGGGGTACGAGCAGTACTTC. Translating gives CASSPILAGGGYEQYF.

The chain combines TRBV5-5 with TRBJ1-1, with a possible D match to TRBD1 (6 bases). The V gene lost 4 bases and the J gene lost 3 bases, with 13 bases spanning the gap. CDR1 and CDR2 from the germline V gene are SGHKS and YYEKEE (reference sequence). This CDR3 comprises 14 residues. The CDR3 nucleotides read TGTGCCAGCAGCCCAAATAGGGGGTACACTGAAGCTTTCTTT. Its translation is CASSPNRGYTEAFF.